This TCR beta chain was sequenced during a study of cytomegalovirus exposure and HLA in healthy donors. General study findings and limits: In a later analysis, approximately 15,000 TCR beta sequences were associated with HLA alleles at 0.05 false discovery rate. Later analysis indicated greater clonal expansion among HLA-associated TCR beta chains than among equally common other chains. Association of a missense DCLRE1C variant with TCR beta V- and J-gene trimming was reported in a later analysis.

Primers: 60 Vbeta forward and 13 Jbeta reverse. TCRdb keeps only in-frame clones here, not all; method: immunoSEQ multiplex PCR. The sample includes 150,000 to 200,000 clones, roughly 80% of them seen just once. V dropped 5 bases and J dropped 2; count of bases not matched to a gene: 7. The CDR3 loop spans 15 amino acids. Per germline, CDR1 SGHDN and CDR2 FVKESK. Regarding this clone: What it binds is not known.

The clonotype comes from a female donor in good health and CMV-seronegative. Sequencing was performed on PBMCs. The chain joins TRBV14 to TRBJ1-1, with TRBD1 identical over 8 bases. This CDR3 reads CASSMFGQGNTEAFF. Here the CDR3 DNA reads TGTGCCAGCAGCATGTTCGGACAGGGAAACACTGAAGCTTTCTTT.